The sequence of this TCR beta chain was determined in a study of T-cell memory formation after mild COVID-19. Study context: The TCR clusters were mostly specific to one donor. Notes on the study in general: CD4+ contracting clones were found mainly in CM and EM, and CD8+ ones in EMRA. CD4/CD8 balance held among clones contracting day 15 to 85, and later expanders leaned CD4+.

Trimming took 2 bases from V and 6 from J, leaving 15 bases between them. This CDR3 comprises 15 residues. Germline values: CDR1 SGHKS, CDR2 YYEKEE (reference sequence). The table lists this clonotype with a few counts. Its antigen is unidentified. The TCR alpha and TCR beta cDNA libraries, bearing sample barcodes and UMIs, were generated by 5'RACE using constant-segment primers. TCRdb reanalysed the 5' RACE reads using MiXCR and keeps one entry per CDR3 protein. The repertoire includes 400,000 to 450,000 distinct CDR3 sequences, around 17% of them detected once, and around a fifth sits in the top ten.

The sequenced material came from PBMCs or a T cell subset sorted from them (not recorded which). The chain combines TRBV5-5 with TRBJ2-1; D may correspond to TRBD1 or TRBD2 (6 bases each). The clonotype originates from a man between 18 and 35 years old who had mild COVID-19 (a few samples of this study predate the infection). Cell type and time point are not known. The CDR3 sequence: CASSFGGGPGNEQFF. CDR3 in DNA: TGTGCCAGCAGCTTCGGAGGGGGGCCAGGCAATGAGCAGTTCTTC.